This T cell receptor beta chain was obtained from a study of human CD8 memory T cell subsets. It was UMI-labeled 5' RACE by which the TCR beta libraries were made. From its re-call of the 5' RACE reads, TCRdb lists each CDR3 protein once, without DNA. The table lists roughly 17,000 distinct CDR3 sequences. This CDR3 comprises 13 residues. Per the germline V gene, CDR1 is SQVTM and CDR2 is ANQGSEA. Phenotypically, stem-like memory CD8+ T cells (TSTEM) were characterized as CCR7+ PD-1- TIGIT-. Sequencing used CD8+ stem-like memory T cells (TSCM and TCM) sorted from PBMCs. Subset given: stem-like memory CD8 T cells (TSTEM), CCR7+ PD-1- TIGIT-. This clonotype was sampled from a human donor in good health. This chain links TRBV29-1 with TRBJ2-7. The CDR3 is CSVEKDSSYEQYF.